This TCR beta chain was recovered during a study of blood T cell repertoires in COVID-19. Whole-study context: Collection of acute and convalescent COVID-19 samples took place in the United States, Italy and Spain. In each case, the material was cDNA or gDNA derived from T cells, B-cell-depleted T cells, or PBMCs.

This CDR3 has 18 amino acids. Per germline, CDR1 MDHEN and CDR2 SYDVKM. J lost 1 base, V lost 6 bases, and 10 bases had no gene match. As processed by the authors: Estimates of nucleated cell counts were drawn from the amplification of reference gene primers. The protocol was immunoSEQ multiplex PCR, while the TCRdb copy is restricted to in-frame clones and leaves out a portion. That table supplies the V and J calls and clone size; D and trimming were determined from the DNA. The sample shows about 36,000 clones, about 82% of them seen only once. The material sequenced was peripheral blood. This chain joins TRBV28 and TRBJ2-6; 9 bases agree with TRBD2. The sequence came from a human donor in a cohort sampled during active COVID-19. CDR3 sequence: CASSPIAGAQSGANVLTF. DNA of the CDR3: TGTGCCAGCAGCCCAATAGCGGGGGCGCAATCTGGGGCCAACGTCCTGACTTTC.